The 27 T cell receptor beta chains reported below all come from one sample, sequenced in a study of T cell responses to AZD1222 COVID-19 vaccine. The method was immunoSEQ multiplex PCR; TCRdb's version includes in-frame clones alone and lacks a portion of them. The sample lists under 200,000 clones; almost 90% were seen once. The sample in question was peripheral blood, obtained on day 0 of AZD1222 vaccination. The source is an adult in good health.

This chain joins TRBV2 and TRBJ2-1, with D maybe TRBD2 (5 bases). This CDR3 is built from 14 residues. V dropped 7 bases and J dropped 12 bases, with 22 bases sitting between them. Germline V gives CDR1 SNHLY, CDR2 FYNNEI. CDR3 amino acids: CASKAITAGDGQFF. The CDR3 nucleotides read TGTGCCAGCAAGGCAATTACGGCGGGCGATGGGCAGTTCTTC.

The chain recombines TRBV2 with TRBJ1-5, with D uncertain. Germline values: CDR1 SNHLY, CDR2 FYNNEI. V was clipped by 5 bases and J by 4 bases, with 9 bases between them. The length of the CDR3 is 13 residues. CDR3 amino acids: CASSNPDNQPQHF. The CDR3 bases are TGTGCCAGCAGTAACCCAGATAATCAGCCCCAGCATTTT. Filled out from reference TRBV2 and TRBJ1-5, the complete variable domain reads EPEVTQTPSHQVTQMGQEVILRCVPISNHLYFYWYRQILGQKVEFLVSFYNNEISEKSEIFDDQFSVERPDGSNFTLKIRSTKLEDSAMYFCASSNPDNQPQHFGDGTRLSIL.

The V and J genes are TRBV6-5 and TRBJ2-7; 7 bases match TRBD1. With V trimmed by 9 bases and J by 3 bases, 8 bases remained unmatched. Germline-derived CDR1 and CDR2 are MNHEY and SVGAGI. The CDR3 loop spans 13 amino acids. The CDR3 DNA reads TGTGCCAGTGCCCGGGACAGCGGCTACGAGCAGTACTTC. Protein: CASARDSGYEQYF.

The rearrangement joins TRBV9 to TRBJ1-2; D is unclear. V was shortened by 4 bases and J by 8 bases, with 15 bases between the two germline ends. The germline gives CDR1 SGDLS, CDR2 YYNGEE. This CDR3 has 13 amino acids. CDR3 DNA sequence: TGTGCCAGCAGCACCCTAATAGGTTCCGGCTACACCTTC. Protein sequence: CASSTLIGSGYTF.

The rearrangement joins TRBV7-8 to TRBJ2-7; D may be TRBD1 (6 bases). Germline loops: CDR1 SGHVS, CDR2 FQNEAQ. The CDR3 runs to 14 residues. Trimming took 5 bases from V and 4 from J, leaving 15 bases between them. The CDR3 here is CASSERTGWYEQYF. CDR3 DNA sequence: TGTGCCAGCAGCGAACGTACAGGGTGGTACGAGCAGTACTTC.

This clone was counted between two and nine times. CDR3 nucleotides: TGTGCCAGTAGTCTCTCCGGGGGAGCTGGGGGCTACACCTTC. It encodes CASSLSGGAGGYTF. The chain links TRBV19 to TRBJ1-2; tentatively, D is TRBD1 (5 bases). Germline V lookup: CDR1 LNHDA, CDR2 SQIVND (reference sequence). This CDR3 has 14 amino acids. V lost 5 bases to trimming and J lost 8 bases, with 18 bases between them. Combining the CDR3 with reference TRBV19 and TRBJ1-2 gives the whole variable domain DGGITQSPKYLFRKEGQNVTLSCEQNLNHDAMYWYRQDPGQGLRLIYYSQIVNDFQKGDIAEGYSVSREKKESFPLTVTSAQKNPTAFYLCASSLSGGAGGYTFGSGTRLTVV.

This rearrangement joins TRBV7-2 to TRBJ2-5, with 15 bases lining up with TRBD2. V shed 5 bases and J 5 bases; nucleotides not matched to a gene: 15. CDR3 size: 19 residues. Germline-derived CDR1 and CDR2 are SGHTA and FQGNSA. CDR3 protein: CASSRPIRTSGGAYETQYF. As DNA, the CDR3 is TGTGCCAGCAGCAGGCCGATTCGGACTAGCGGGGGGGCCTATGAGACCCAGTACTTC.

The genes are TRBV10-3 and TRBJ1-3, with D maybe TRBD1 (5 bases). The germline V and J ends were trimmed by 3 bases and 0 bases, with 9 bases remaining between them. The CDR3 spans 15 residues. Per germline, CDR1 ENHRY and CDR2 SYGVKD. CDR3 in amino acids: CAISDPTVSGNTIYF. For the CDR3, the DNA is TGTGCCATCAGTGATCCGACAGTCTCTGGAAACACCATATATTTT.

The CDR3 nucleotides read TGTGCCAGCAGTCCCCTTAGCGGGAGCTCCTACGAGCAGTACTTC. It translates to CASSPLSGSSYEQYF. The V gene is TRBV6-2 or TRBV6-3, the J gene TRBJ2-7; 9 nucleotides line up with TRBD2. CDR1 is MNHEY, CDR2 SVGEGT, per germline. Trimming removed 5 bases from V and 0 bases from J; junction bases left unmatched: 5. This CDR3 contains 15 residues.

J is TRBJ1-4 and V is TRBV28; 9 nucleotides agree with TRBD1. CDR1 is MDHEN, CDR2 SYDVKM, per germline. CDR3 length: 13 amino acids. J lost 6 bases, V lost 8 bases, and 4 bases had no gene match. The CDR3: CASQGQGYEKLFF. The CDR3 region has the DNA TGTGCCAGCCAGGGACAGGGTTATGAAAAACTGTTTTTT.

This chain links TRBV6-6 with TRBJ1-1; a weak D match, TRBD1 (6 bases). Trimming left V 6 bases short and J 0 bases short, with 14 bases between. The germline V gene encodes CDR1 MNHNY and CDR2 SVGAGI (reference sequence). The CDR3 spans 15 residues. The CDR3 bases are TGTGCCAGCAGCCCAGGGCAGGGGCTGAACACTGAAGCTTTCTTT. It translates to CASSPGQGLNTEAFF.

This clone was seen more than once but under ten times. The chain carries TRBV27 and TRBJ2-7; maybe TRBD1 (6 bases). V dropped 2 bases and J dropped 0 bases, with 11 bases sitting between them. The CDR3 runs 15 residues. Germline V gives CDR1 MNHEY, CDR2 SMNVEV (reference sequence). This CDR3 is CASSLRGHASYEQYF. The CDR3 nucleotides read TGTGCCAGCAGTTTAAGGGGACACGCCTCCTACGAGCAGTACTTC.

This chain connects TRBV28 to TRBJ2-2, with D hard to call. Per germline, CDR1 MDHEN and CDR2 SYDVKM. V lost 6 bases, J lost 4 bases, and 9 bases lay in between. This CDR3 is 13 amino acids long. The CDR3 DNA sequence: TGTGCCAGCAGAGAAGACGGCACCGGGGAGCTGTTTTTT. Protein sequence: CASREDGTGELFF.

This sequence joins TRBV28 and TRBJ1-2, with D possibly TRBD1 on 6 matching bases. V shed 11 bases and J shed 0 bases, with 13 bases lying between them. Germline values: CDR1 MDHEN, CDR2 SYDVKM. This CDR3 region has 13 residues. The chain's CDR3 is CAVQGATNYGYTF. The CDR3 nucleotides are TGTGCCGTACAGGGCGCGACTAACTATGGCTACACCTTC.

This chain connects TRBV7-3 to TRBJ2-1; 10 bases map to TRBD2. Germline V lookup: CDR1 SGHTA, CDR2 FQGTGA. The V segment lost 2 bases and the J segment 7 bases; nucleotides outside the gene matches: 11. The CDR3 covers 17 residues. The CDR3 loop reads CASSLLGLAEGGNEQFF. In DNA, the CDR3 is TGTGCCAGCAGCTTATTAGGACTAGCGGAGGGTGGGAATGAGCAGTTCTTC.

This chain links TRBV5-8 with TRBJ2-5; 7 bases map to TRBD2. Germline lookup yields CDR1 SGHTS and CDR2 YDEGEE. The V and J ends lost 3 bases and 4 bases, in that order; junction bases with no gene match: 9. The CDR3 runs 15 residues. The CDR3 loop reads CASSSGGRRRETQYF. In DNA, the CDR3 is TGTGCCAGCAGCTCGGGGGGACGTAGGCGAGAGACCCAGTACTTC.

This sequence joins TRBV28 and TRBJ2-7; D may be TRBD2 (5 bases). The germline V and J ends were trimmed by 5 bases and 0 bases, with 14 bases remaining between them. Germline V gene sequence: CDR1 MDHEN, CDR2 SYDVKM. This CDR3 is built from 15 residues. This CDR3 is CASSPSIRDSYEQYF. The CDR3 bases are TGTGCCAGCAGTCCCTCAATCCGGGACTCCTACGAGCAGTACTTC.

The gene calls are TRBV6-1 and TRBJ1-2; 8 positions match TRBD1. V was clipped by 2 bases and J by 5 bases; unmatched bases: 7. The germline V gene has CDR1 MNHNS and CDR2 SASEGT. The CDR3 has 15 residues. The CDR3 sequence is CASSESGQGQYGYTF. The CDR3 bases are TGTGCCAGCAGTGAATCAGGACAGGGTCAATATGGCTACACCTTC.

This chain uses TRBV4-2 with TRBJ2-3; 7 nucleotides match TRBD2. In germline, CDR1 is LGHNA, CDR2 YNFKEQ. V was clipped by 1 base and J by 2 bases; unmatched bases: 6. The CDR3 sequence is 16 residues long. DNA of the CDR3: TGTGCCAGCAGCCAAGCGGCTAGCGGCTTCACAGATACGCAGTATTTT. It is translated as CASSQAASGFTDTQYF.

About this clone: One end of the junction varies from germline; a read error may be responsible. Written as DNA, the CDR3 is TGTGCCAGCAGCCCGCAACCGGGACAGGGAATCACCATATATTTT. Its translation is CASSPQPGQGITIYF. This chain uses TRBV7-2 with TRBJ1-3, with 9 bases lining up with TRBD1. Germline V gives CDR1 SGHTA, CDR2 FQGNSA. This CDR3 contains 15 residues.

This chain joins TRBV2 and TRBJ2-7, with 7 bases lining up with TRBD2. This CDR3 contains 15 residues. V was pared by 3 bases and J by 1 base, with 6 bases of the junction left unmatched. From germline, CDR1 is SNHLY and CDR2 FYNNEI. CDR3 in amino acids: CASSDGGIWSYEQYF. The CDR3 nucleotides read TGTGCCAGCAGTGACGGGGGGATTTGGTCCTACGAGCAGTACTTC.

About this clone itself: The same CDR3 can be traced to other DNA sequences in this sample. The chain couples TRBV6-5 to TRBJ1-1; maybe TRBD1 (5 bases). Looked up from germline, CDR1 is MNHEY and CDR2 is SVGAGI. Trimming cost V 3 bases and J 5 bases, with 10 bases left between them. The CDR3 loop spans 13 amino acids. CDR3 protein: CASSYGGGTEAFF. CDR3 coding DNA: TGTGCCAGCAGTTATGGGGGAGGAACTGAAGCTTTCTTT.

This rearrangement joins TRBV9 to TRBJ1-1; D is unresolved. Germline V gene lookup returns CDR1 SGDLS and CDR2 YYNGEE. This CDR3 comprises 14 residues. Trimming cost V 0 bases and J 9 bases, with 15 bases left between them. DNA for the CDR3: TGTGCCAGCAGCGTAGATTCTCTAGCGGTACAAGCTTTCTTT. It is translated as CASSVDSLAVQAFF. Variable domain in full (rest from reference TRBV9 and TRBJ1-1): DSGVTQTPKHLITATGQRVTLRCSPRSGDLSVYWYQQSLDQGLQFLIQYYNGEERAKGNILERFSAQQFPDLHSELNLSSLELGDSALYFCASSVDSLAVQAFFGQGTRLTVV.

A few counts support this clone. The genes are TRBV4-2 and TRBJ1-5; D gene uncertain. Germline CDR1 is LGHNA and CDR2 is YNFKEQ. Trimming shortened V by 1 base and J by 4 bases, and 14 bases separated the two germline ends. This CDR3 spans 16 amino acids. The CDR3 DNA reads TGTGCCAGCAGCCAAGTAGGAACACGAGCTAATCAGCCCCAGCATTTT. It yields the protein CASSQVGTRANQPQHF.

This clone was recorded a few times. The chain joins TRBV5-1 to TRBJ1-2; 10 nucleotides agree with TRBD1. J gave up 7 bases and V 0 bases, and 9 bases lay outside the gene matches. CDR1 SGHRS and CDR2 YFSETQ come from the germline V gene. The CDR3 has 16 residues. The CDR3 coding sequence is TGCGCCAGCAGCTTGGACCCCCAGACAGGGGGCTTTGGCTACACCTTC. This translates into CASSLDPQTGGFGYTF.

The rearrangement joins TRBV19 to TRBJ1-2; TRBD1 matches 7 bases. The CDR3 sequence is 12 residues long. The V gene's germline CDR1 is LNHDA and CDR2 SQIVND (reference sequence). The junction had 5 bases not matched to a gene; V was cut back by 10 bases and J by 3 bases. The DNA for the CDR3 is TGTGCCACTCAAGACAGGGACTATGGCTACACCTTC. Its translation: CATQDRDYGYTF. Full variable domain (outside the CDR3, taken from reference TRBV19 and TRBJ1-2): DGGITQSPKYLFRKEGQNVTLSCEQNLNHDAMYWYRQDPGQGLRLIYYSQIVNDFQKGDIAEGYSVSREKKESFPLTVTSAQKNPTAFYLCATQDRDYGYTFGSGTRLTVV.

This clone was seen a handful of times. Distinct nucleotide sequences in the sample also encode this CDR3. The CDR3 DNA follows: TGTGCCAGCAGTTTCGACAGGGTCTATGGCTACACCTTC. This translates into CASSFDRVYGYTF. The genes are TRBV28 and TRBJ1-2, with 7 bases that match TRBD1. Germline trimming cut 3 bases from V and 4 bases from J; bases unmatched to any gene: 2. The CDR3 extends over 13 amino acids. CDR1 is MDHEN and CDR2 is SYDVKM in the germline V gene.